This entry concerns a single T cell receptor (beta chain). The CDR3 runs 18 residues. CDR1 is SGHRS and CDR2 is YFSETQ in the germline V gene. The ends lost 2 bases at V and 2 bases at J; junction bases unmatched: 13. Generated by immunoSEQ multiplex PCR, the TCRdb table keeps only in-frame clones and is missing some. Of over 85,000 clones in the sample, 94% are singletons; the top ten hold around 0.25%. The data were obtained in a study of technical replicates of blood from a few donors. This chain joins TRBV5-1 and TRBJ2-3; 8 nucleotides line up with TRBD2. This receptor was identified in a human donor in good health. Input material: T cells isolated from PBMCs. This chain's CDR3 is CASSLKRVSGDSTDTQYF. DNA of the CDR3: TGCGCCAGCAGCTTAAAACGGGTTAGCGGGGATTCCACAGATACGCAGTATTTT.